Following are 6 T cell receptor beta chains from one sample sequenced in a study of blood T cells in healthy people across ages. The second PCR ran roughly 6 to 11 cycles with a sample-barcoded 5' primer and J-beta primers. Each CDR3 protein is one row after TCRdb ran MiXCR on the 5' RACE reads. In the table there are roughly 570,000 distinct CDR3 sequences, roughly a quarter of which are singletons. The sample consisted of blood. Source of these receptors: a woman between 65 and 79 years old in good health.

The rearrangement joins TRBV7-9 to TRBJ1-1; D remains ambiguous. The V end was cut by 6 bases, the J end by 0 bases, with 14 bases between. Germline CDR1 and CDR2: SEHNR and FQNEAQ (reference sequence). CDR3 length: 15 amino acids. For the CDR3, the DNA is TGTGCCAGCAGGCCCCGGGCTTACATGAACACTGAAGCTTTCTTT. Its translation is CASRPRAYMNTEAFF. Combining the CDR3 with reference TRBV7-9 and TRBJ1-1 gives the whole variable domain DTGVSQNPRHKITKRGQNVTFRCDPISEHNRLYWYRQTLGQGPEFLTYFQNEAQLEKSRLLSDRFSAERPKGSFSTLEIQRTEQGDSAMYLCASRPRAYMNTEAFFGQGTRLTVV.

This clonotype was counted only a few times. The chain joins TRBV15 to TRBJ2-5; the D call may be TRBD1 or TRBD2 (6 bases each). The CDR3 spans 13 residues. The V and J ends lost 8 bases and 5 bases respectively, with 15 bases between them. CDR1 is LNHNV, CDR2 YYDKDF, per germline (reference sequence). Here the CDR3 DNA reads TGTGCCACCTCACGGGGGCGAGTCGAGACCCAGTACTTC. The encoded protein is CATSRGRVETQYF.

This clonotype appeared a few times. This chain links TRBV5-1 with TRBJ2-1; the match to TRBD2 covers 7 bases. V lost 4 bases and J lost 8; bases outside the gene matches: 9. Germline CDR1 and CDR2: SGHRS and YFSETQ. The CDR3 is 14 residues long. The CDR3 DNA reads TGCGCCAGCAGCCATGTCCTCACTAGCGATGAGCAGTTCTTC. Its translation is CASSHVLTSDEQFF. The complete variable domain, with remaining parts taken from reference TRBV5-1 and TRBJ2-1, reads KAGVTQTPRYLIKTRGQQVTLSCSPISGHRSVSWYQQTPGQGLQFLFEYFSETQRNKGNFPGRFSGRQFSNSRSEMNVSTLELGDSALYLCASSHVLTSDEQFFGPGTRLTVL.

A few counts support this clonotype. The chain links TRBV5-1 to TRBJ2-3; D is perhaps TRBD1 (6 bases). There are 16 residues in the CDR3. The germline V gene has CDR1 SGHRS and CDR2 YFSETQ. The V and J ends lost 4 bases and 3 bases respectively, with 18 bases between them. CDR3 in DNA: TGCGCCAGCAGCCTCGGATCAGGGGCTGGGACAGATACGCAGTATTTT. Translated: CASSLGSGAGTDTQYF.

This clonotype has a count of ten or more. This CDR3 reads CASRRGNDEKLFF. The CDR3 nucleotides are TGTGCCAGCAGACGTGGTAATGATGAAAAACTGTTTTTT. The chain carries TRBV7-2 and TRBJ1-4; no definite D call. V was shortened by 6 bases and J by 6 bases, with 11 bases between the two germline ends. This CDR3 has 13 amino acids. The germline gives CDR1 SGHTA, CDR2 FQGNSA.

The CDR3 bases are TGTGCCAGCAGCTCCACAGGGACTCTTAACTATGGCTACACCTTC. It codes for CASSSTGTLNYGYTF. V gene TRBV7-2 combines with J gene TRBJ1-2; a possible D gene is TRBD1 (6 bases). The CDR3 contains 15 residues. With 4 bases removed from V and 1 base from J, the gap between germline ends came to 13 bases. CDR1 and CDR2 from the germline V gene are SGHTA and FQGNSA.